The source of this T cell receptor beta chain is a study of OX40 agonist ivuxolimab in advanced cancers. Regarding the research as a whole: Ivuxolimab was an agonistic, fully human IgG2 monoclonal antibody directed against OX40 (CD134), a costimulatory receptor. Among the roughly 52 dose-escalation patients, some 19 had hepatocellular carcinoma, approximately 15 melanoma, 9 renal cell carcinoma and 9 head and neck cancer. Partial responses occurred in three dose-escalation patients: two with cutaneous melanoma and one with hepatocellular carcinoma. Intravenous ivuxolimab was administered to patients every 2 weeks at six dose levels: 0.01, 0.1, 0.3, 1.5, 3 and 10 mg/kg. Peripheral TCRbeta sequencing was intended to test whether TCR sequence diversity was altered and clonal T-cell expansion was caused by ivuxolimab. Patients were allowed to have had prior anti-PD-1, anti-PD-L1 or anti-CTLA-4 therapy, and 40% to 45% of the dose-escalation patients had been treated with checkpoint inhibitors. The dose-escalation cohort was over 70% male with a mean age of about 60 years, ranging from about 20 to 85. The monotherapy dose-escalation portion (N ≈ 57 patients) of the phase I ivuxolimab trial is reported in the paper. On the study overall, not on this receptor specifically: Low levels of normalized T-cell clonal expansion were also shown by some nonresponding patients. Which antigens the clonally expanded peripheral T cells were specific for was not determined. Clonal expansion of both CD4+ and CD8+ blood T cells was observed from baseline to week 6 at doses 0.1 to 3.0 mg/kg. After ivuxolimab, more expanded clones were found on average in CD8+ T cells than in CD4+ T cells. In partial responders in the 0.1-3.0 mg/kg groups, normalized peripheral clonal expansion was found to be among the lowest, especially among CD8+ T cells.

CDR1 MNHEY and CDR2 SMNVEV are derived from the germline V gene (reference sequence). Deletion took 6 bases off V and 10 bases off J, with a span of 18 bases between the germline ends. CDR3 length: 13 amino acids, cysteine to phenylalanine. The DNA shown is the 39-base CDR3, in frame from base 1. Worth noting for this clone: The clone's antigen remains unknown. Base qualities were left out, and no much larger clone turns up one base away.

Patients with autoimmune disease history or receiving systemic immunosuppression were excluded from the trial. Peripheral blood for TCR sequencing was collected from all dose cohorts at baseline, on cycle 4 day 1, and on cycle 7 day 1. The samples were drawn from a first-in-human, open-label, multicenter phase I dose-escalation trial of ivuxolimab. Adults with locally advanced or metastatic melanoma, renal cell, hepatocellular, or head and neck squamous cell carcinoma were enrolled in the trial. CD4+ and CD8+ T cells were sorted separately from peripheral blood before TCR sequencing. For sequencing of the TCRbeta CDR3 region, genomic DNA was extracted from the sorted cells. TCRbeta CDR3 regions were sequenced using the immunoSEQ Assay. Imported from immuneACCESS, the table was reduced by TCRdb to in-frame sequences with V and J called. These copies leave out some clones; in studies compared against another copy, an unresolved V gene accounts for under half, and the cause of the remainder is not known. This sample has 50,000 to 65,000 clones in its table, and over 80% of those were observed once. Of the sample, roughly 1.9% falls within the top ten clones.

In this chain, TRBV27 is recombined with TRBJ2-5, with TRBD2 tentatively as D gene (5 bases match). Specimen: CD4+ or CD8+ T cells sorted from blood, collected in a trial of the OX40 agonist ivuxolimab. This TCR came from an adult with an advanced solid tumor such as melanoma, head and neck, liver or kidney cancer. The CDR3 reads CASSTVGGRDQYF. The nucleotide sequence is TGTGCCAGCAGCACGGTGGGTGGGAGAGACCAGTACTTC.